This entry features one T cell receptor beta chain sequence. This clone was observed once. The target of this receptor is not known. There are no base qualities to consult, and no much larger clone falls within one base. The germline V gene sets CDR1 to SGDLS and CDR2 to YYNGEE. V is reduced by 0 bases and J by 8 bases, leaving a spacing of 11 bases between them. Including the terminal cysteine and phenylalanine, the CDR3 comprises 14 residues. Of the read, only the CDR3 DNA is kept; its 42 bases are in frame from base 1. This record belongs to a study of T cell changes during pregnancy in multiple sclerosis (dated by TCRdb to about 2019). For the wider study: Changes in the T cell repertoire over the course of pregnancy were examined in this study in women with multiple sclerosis.

The protocol used for the library was the immunoSEQ multiplex PCR assay. This is the immuneACCESS table as TCRdb keeps it, with only in-frame sequences that have V and J called. A part of the clones is gone; compared with another copy, unresolved V genes explain less than half, and the rest is unexplained. The sample table contains about 15,000 clones; only one count was recorded for roughly 86% of them. 10% of the sample lies in the top ten. This receptor was obtained from a female donor in good health, enrolled as a control in a pregnancy study. This material consisted of CD8+ T cells from peripheral blood mononuclear cells, taken in the second trimester of pregnancy. Recombination linked TRBV9 to TRBJ1-4, with the D gene uncertain. The bases read TGTGCCAGCAGCGTAGGATCCGGAGGAGAAAAACTGTTTTTT. Translation gives CASSVGSGGEKLFF.